This is a list of T cell receptor beta chains from one sample in a study of Graves' ophthalmopathy and Graves' hyperthyroidism. TCRdb analysed the multiplex PCR reads with MiXCR anew, one entry per CDR3 protein. The data hold almost 750,000 distinct CDR3 sequences, with 35% to 50% observed a single time. The sequenced sample consisted of peripheral blood. The receptors were sampled from an adult man with Graves' ophthalmopathy. The CDR3 runs from the conserved cysteine through the conserved F or W. The order of the fields is CDR3 DNA, CDR3 protein, clone size, V gene, D gene, J gene. A D gene is named only where the DNA matches it firmly. The size field is filled for only some rows; it gives once, few, many or a size class.

TGTGCCGGCCTAACGTCGGGTTCTGAAGCTTTCTTT	CAGLTSGSEAFF	-	TRBV18	-	TRBJ1-1
TGTGCCATCAGGGGGACAGGCGGGGACACTGAAGCTTTCTTT	CAIRGTGGDTEAFF	many	TRBV10-3	TRBD1	TRBJ1-1
TGTGCCAGCAGTGAAAACAGGGTTTCGGATATGGGGGCTTTCTTT	CASSENRVSDMGAFF	-	TRBV2	-	TRBJ1-1
TGTGCCAGCAGCCAAGCGGGGGTAGGCGAGACCCAGTACTTC	CASSQAGVGETQYF	many	TRBV4-2	-	TRBJ2-5
TGTGCCAGCAGTACTAGGACTAGCGCTGCCTACGAGCAGTACTTC	CASSTRTSAAYEQYF	few	TRBV6-2/TRBV6-3	TRBD2	TRBJ2-7
TGTGCCAGCAGCGTGAGTGCGAATCAAGAGACCCAGTACTTC	CASSVSANQETQYF	-	TRBV7-9	-	TRBJ2-5
TGTGCCAGCAGCTTGCTGGCCACTACCTACGAGCAGTACTTC	CASSLLATTYEQYF	few	TRBV9	-	TRBJ2-7
TGTGCCAGCAGGAAATACCTACTGACTAGCGGGAGATCCTACGAGCAGTACTTC	CASRKYLLTSGRSYEQYF	-	TRBV2	TRBD2	TRBJ2-7
TGTGCCAGTAGTATGATGCGGATGAACACTGAAGCTTTCTTT	CASSMMRMNTEAFF	many	TRBV19	-	TRBJ1-1
TGTGCCAGCAGCGTAGCTGGGGGACTGGCGGGAGAGACCCAGTACTTC	CASSVAGGLAGETQYF	few	TRBV9	-	TRBJ2-5
TGTGCCAGCAGCGCGGGACTAGCGGGAAACGAGCAGTACTTC	CASSAGLAGNEQYF	few	TRBV9	TRBD2	TRBJ2-7
TGTGCCAGCAGTTACTCAAATCAGGGGGCGGCTCAGCCCCAGCATTTT	CASSYSNQGAAQPQHF	-	TRBV6-5	TRBD1	TRBJ1-5
TGTGCCACCAGTGACCCAGGGACCTACCAAGGCTACACCTTC	CATSDPGTYQGYTF	-	TRBV24-1	-	TRBJ1-2
TGTGCCAGCAGCCTCTGGGACGTGGATACGCAGTATTTT	CASSLWDVDTQYF	few	TRBV13	-	TRBJ2-3
TGTGCCAGCAGGATACCGGGACAGGGAACTCAGCAGTACTTC	CASRIPGQGTQQYF	-	TRBV6-5	TRBD1	TRBJ2-7
TGTGCCAGCAGCTTTTCAGGGGTCAATCAGCCCCAGCATTTT	CASSFSGVNQPQHF	-	TRBV7-9	-	TRBJ1-5
TGTGCCAGCAGTGGGGGTTGGGGTCAGCCCCAGCATTTT	CASSGGWGQPQHF	many	TRBV24-1	-	TRBJ1-5
TGTGCCAGCAGCTTAGGGGGGGGCTTAAACTCTGGGGCCAACGTCCTGACTTTC	CASSLGGGLNSGANVLTF	few	TRBV7-9	-	TRBJ2-6
TGCGCCAGCAGCTTGGCGAGAGGACAGGGGGCGAACGAGCAGTACTTC	CASSLARGQGANEQYF	few	TRBV5-1	TRBD1	TRBJ2-7
TGTGCCAGCAGCCAAGGGGCCGGGGCAAACTATGGCTACACCTTC	CASSQGAGANYGYTF	-	TRBV2	-	TRBJ1-2
TGTGCCAGCAGCCAAAAGGGGTATGGCTACACCTTC	CASSQKGYGYTF	-	TRBV9	-	TRBJ1-2
TGCAGTGCCAAACGGCTAGGTGGAAAACTGTTTTTT	CSAKRLGGKLFF	-	TRBV20-1	-	TRBJ1-4
TGCAGCGTGGGCATTGACAGGCTCAGCTCCTACGAGCAGTACTTC	CSVGIDRLSSYEQYF	many	TRBV29-1	-	TRBJ2-7
TGTGCCAGCAGTGAAGTGGGTCATCAGCCCCAGCATTTT	CASSEVGHQPQHF	-	TRBV10-3	-	TRBJ1-5
TGTGCCAGCAGCCTCTTAGGGGCTGAAGCTTTCTTT	CASSLLGAEAFF	many	TRBV7-9	-	TRBJ1-1
TGTGCCAGCAGGCGGGACAGACCGTTTAGGTCACCCCTCCACTTT	CASRRDRPFRSPLHF	-	TRBV2	TRBD1	TRBJ1-6
TGTGCCAGCAGGGGAAGATCCGGGACAGGGGGAGAAAAACTGTTTTTT	CASRGRSGTGGEKLFF	-	TRBV7-9	TRBD1	TRBJ1-4
TGTGCCAGCAGAAGACAGGGAAATGAAAAACTGTTTTTT	CASRRQGNEKLFF	many	TRBV11-2	TRBD1	TRBJ1-4
TGTGCCACCAGCAGGCCCGGACAGGGTGGCTATGGGGCCAACGTCCTGACTTTC	CATSRPGQGGYGANVLTF	-	TRBV15	TRBD1	TRBJ2-6
TGTGCCAGCAGCCTCGGACAGGGTTTGAACACCATATATTTT	CASSLGQGLNTIYF	-	TRBV7-2	TRBD1	TRBJ1-3
TGTGCCAGCAGCTTCACGGGAGGGCTCGCAGAGACCCAGTACTTC	CASSFTGGLAETQYF	-	TRBV7-2	TRBD2	TRBJ2-5
TGCAGTGCTAGACAGGGTAGCGTTGGGCAGCCCCAGCATTTT	CSARQGSVGQPQHF	few	TRBV20-1	-	TRBJ1-5
TGTGCCAGCAGGGTTGGGGGGACAGCGAACACTGAAGCTTTCTTT	CASRVGGTANTEAFF	-	TRBV7-9	TRBD1	TRBJ1-1
TGTGCCAGCAGTTTAGTGGCAGGGGGAGACACCATATATTTT	CASSLVAGGDTIYF	once	TRBV12-3/TRBV12-4	TRBD1	TRBJ1-3
TGTGCCACCAGCAGAGTTGCCAGCTCAGGGGGGAACAATCAGCCCCAGCATTTT	CATSRVASSGGNNQPQHF	-	TRBV15	TRBD1	TRBJ1-5
TGTGCCAGCAGCCAGGGGGGAAACATCCTGACTTTC	CASSQGGNILTF	-	TRBV14	-	TRBJ2-6
TGTGCCAGCAGTCAACCGGGACAGCTTCTGGGCTACACCTTC	CASSQPGQLLGYTF	-	TRBV25-1	TRBD1	TRBJ1-2
TGTGCCAGCAGTCTTACAGGGAGGGAAGGCTACACCTTC	CASSLTGREGYTF	few	TRBV27	-	TRBJ1-2
TGCAGCGTTGATGGCGGGACAGATGGGGTGGCGAGTGAGCAGTACTTC	CSVDGGTDGVASEQYF	-	TRBV29-1	-	TRBJ2-7
TGCGCCAGCAGCCAAGATAGTACTAGCGCACTTGGGGAGCAGTACTTC	CASSQDSTSALGEQYF	-	TRBV4-1	TRBD2	TRBJ2-7
TGTGCCAGTAGTATTACAGCAGGGGGCTACGAGCAGTACTTC	CASSITAGGYEQYF	-	TRBV19	TRBD1	TRBJ2-7
TGTGCCAGCAGGGAGAGGGTTTCGAGCAATTCACCCCTCCACTTT	CASRERVSSNSPLHF	-	TRBV10-3	-	TRBJ1-6
TGTGCCATCAGTGGAAAGGCTAACTATGGCTACACCTTC	CAISGKANYGYTF	many	TRBV10-3	-	TRBJ1-2
TGTGCCATCAGTGACTGGCAGGGCTACGAGCAGTACTTC	CAISDWQGYEQYF	many	TRBV10-3	-	TRBJ2-7
TGTGCCATCACCCAAAGCGGGGGCCGGAGCTCCTACGAGCAGTACTTC	CAITQSGGRSSYEQYF	-	TRBV10-3	TRBD2	TRBJ2-7
TGTGCCAGCAGCTTAAAACCAGGGTTACGGGAGACCCAGTACTTC	CASSLKPGLRETQYF	once	TRBV7-3	-	TRBJ2-5
TGTGCCACCAGCAGGCGTCATTTCGACGAGCAGTACTTC	CATSRRHFDEQYF	-	TRBV15	-	TRBJ2-7
TGCAGTGCTACTACGCGGGACAGTGAAGAGACCCAGTACTTC	CSATTRDSEETQYF	-	TRBV20-1	-	TRBJ2-5
TGTGCCAGCACCGACAGGGCGGCTGGCTACACCTTC	CASTDRAAGYTF	many	TRBV6-5	TRBD1	TRBJ1-2
TGTGCCAGCAGTTATCGTCCCGAGGGAGGAAACACCATATATTTT	CASSYRPEGGNTIYF	-	TRBV6-5	-	TRBJ1-3
TGTGCCAGCAGCTTATTGGGCGGGAGTTCCAAGGAGACCCAGTACTTC	CASSLLGGSSKETQYF	few	TRBV7-2	TRBD2	TRBJ2-5
TGTGCCAGCAGTGTATTAGCGGGGGGGAATGAGCAGTTCTTC	CASSVLAGGNEQFF	-	TRBV25-1	TRBD2	TRBJ2-1
TGTGCCAGTAGTCCTCAACCCGGGACCCCGGGAGGAGCTTTCTTT	CASSPQPGTPGGAFF	few	TRBV19	-	TRBJ1-1
TGTGCCAGGTTAGATGGACATTCTCGCAACACTGAAGCTTTCTTT	CARLDGHSRNTEAFF	few	TRBV6-4	-	TRBJ1-1
TGTGCCAGCAGCTTAGAGGGACCACCGTACGAGCAGTACTTC	CASSLEGPPYEQYF	few	TRBV7-2	-	TRBJ2-7
TGTGCCAGCAGCCCTGGACTAGCGGGAGTCGAGCAGTACTTC	CASSPGLAGVEQYF	few	TRBV12-3/TRBV12-4	TRBD2	TRBJ2-7
TGTGCCAGCAGCTACGGACCGGGCACTGAAGCTTTCTTT	CASSYGPGTEAFF	many	TRBV7-3	-	TRBJ1-1
TGTGCCAGCAGCAGACAGGGGAATCGCTACACCTTC	CASSRQGNRYTF	-	TRBV6-5	TRBD1	TRBJ1-2